This T cell receptor (beta chain) was identified in a study of CD4+ T cells in melanoma (dated by TCRdb to between 2021 and 2022). General notes on the study: Neoantigen-specific CD4+ T cells in human melanoma were investigated in the study. Broader findings and caveats from the paper: Neoantigen-specific CD4+ T cells were reported to be correlated with the function of CD8+ T cells, macrophages and B cells. Diverse differentiation states were reported to be shown by neoantigen-specific CD4+ T cells in melanoma.

Receptors were amplified or captured by the immunoSEQ multiplex PCR assay. TCRdb retrieved this table from immuneACCESS and kept in-frame rearrangements only. Not all clones are present; in checked studies, unresolved V genes account for under half, and no reason is known for the remainder. Counted in this sample were some 14,000 clones; approximately 62% of them appeared once. In total, the top ten clones hold about 15% of the sample. Patients with melanoma were used as donors. The junction carries 13 bases between V and J, which are trimmed by 5 bases and 8 bases respectively. Sequences SGHRS (CDR1) and YFSETQ (CDR2) are obtained from the germline V gene. The CDR3 covers 13 residues, taking in both the cysteine and the phenylalanine. The sequence is cut down to CDR3 DNA, 39 bases in frame from base 1. A word on this clone: The antigen it binds to is not known. The input lacks base qualities; no much larger clone sits a single base away.

The sample taken for sequencing was cells from a culture (not recorded whether cultured in vitro). The TCR comes from a human donor with melanoma. This sequence uses TRBV5-1 and TRBJ1-4; perhaps TRBD1 is the D gene, with 5 bases matching. CDR3 sequence: CASRTDVREKLFF. The DNA is TGCGCCAGCAGGACAGATGTTCGGGAAAAACTGTTTTTT.